The 9 T cell receptor beta chains in this list originate from one sample, sequenced in a study of cytomegalovirus exposure and HLA in healthy donors. Use of 60 Vbeta and 13 Jbeta primers characterized the PCR. The repertoire was sequenced with immunoSEQ multiplex PCR; TCRdb's copy has only in-frame clones and lacks some. Of about 140,000 clones in the sample, less than 90% were seen once. Sequenced material: PBMCs. Receptors were obtained from a boy aged 2 to 9 in good health and CMV-seronegative.

V gene TRBV18 combines with J gene TRBJ2-2, with a tentative D call TRBD2 (5 bases). V lost 1 base, J lost 3 bases, and 12 bases lay in between. CDR3 size: 16 residues. CDR1 KGHSH and CDR2 LQKENI come from the germline V gene. The CDR3 sequence: CASSPLGRADTGELFF. The CDR3 DNA is TGTGCCAGCTCACCACTAGGCCGAGCGGACACCGGGGAGCTGTTTTTT.

The chain joins TRBV2 to TRBJ2-6; no reliable D call. The CDR3 consists of 15 residues. Trimming removed 8 bases from V and 0 bases from J, with 11 bases in between. CDR1 is SNHLY, CDR2 FYNNEI, per germline. CDR3 residues: CASSGRDSGANVLTF. In DNA, the CDR3 is TGTGCCAGCTCAGGTCGCGACTCTGGGGCCAACGTCCTGACTTTC.

The chain has TRBV6-6 and TRBJ1-3; D gene ambiguous. In germline, CDR1 is MNHNY, CDR2 SVGAGI (reference sequence). CDR3 length: 12 amino acids. Trimming took off 5 bases at V and 4 bases at J, with 6 bases between the two ends. CDR3 coding DNA: TGTGCCAGCAGTAGAGGGGGAAACACCATATATTTT. Residues: CASSRGGNTIYF.

The CDR3 nucleotides are TGTGCCAGCAGCTTAGCGGGAGTGTCACTTAGTACGCAGTATTTT. It is translated as CASSLAGVSLSTQYF. V is TRBV7-2 and J is TRBJ2-3, with a tentative D call TRBD2 (5 bases). Between the trimmed V and J ends, which lost 0 bases and 8 bases, there was a span of 15 bases. Germline CDR1 reads SGHTA; CDR2 reads FQGNSA. There are 15 residues in the CDR3.

The chain uses TRBV15 and TRBJ1-6, with D possibly matching TRBD1 (6 bases). With 3 bases removed from V and 5 bases from J, the gap between germline ends came to 11 bases. The CDR3 runs 15 residues. Germline V CDR1 and CDR2: LNHNV, YYDKDF (reference sequence). The CDR3, as DNA: TGTGCCACCAGCAGCTGGACAGACGATAATTCACCCCTCCACTTT. This translates into CATSSWTDDNSPLHF.

J is TRBJ2-5 and V is TRBV18, with a weak D call TRBD2 (5 bases). V dropped 4 bases and J dropped 10 bases, with 13 bases sitting between them. CDR1 KGHSH and CDR2 LQKENI come from the germline V gene. This CDR3 region has 12 residues. Here the CDR3 reads CASSRATGYQYF. The DNA of the CDR3 is TGTGCCAGCTCACGGGCCACGGGGTACCAGTACTTC.

The rearrangement links TRBV10-3 to TRBJ1-1; possible D gene TRBD1, 6 bases. The germline CDR1 and CDR2 sequences are ENHRY and SYGVKD. Trimming took off 0 bases at V and 7 bases at J, with 15 bases between the two ends. This CDR3 spans 15 amino acids. The CDR3 spells CAISESIRGNYEAFF. The CDR3 nucleotides are TGTGCCATCAGTGAGTCGATCAGGGGAAACTATGAAGCTTTCTTT.

This clone has a single count. The CDR3 DNA follows: TGCGCCGCAAAACTGACTAGCGGGAGTACAGATACGCAGTATTTT. This gives the protein CAAKLTSGSTDTQYF. The chain combines TRBV5-1 with TRBJ2-3; 12 bases are a match to TRBD2. Germline loops: CDR1 SGHRS, CDR2 YFSETQ. The length of the CDR3 is 15 residues. V was pared by 10 bases and J by 3 bases, with 9 bases of the junction left unmatched.

The rearrangement joins TRBV28 to TRBJ2-2; D is perhaps TRBD1 (5 bases). CDR1 and CDR2 (germline): MDHEN, SYDVKM. Deletions cut 6 bases from V and 1 base from J, with 9 bases between. This CDR3 contains 14 residues. This CDR3 reads CASRRQRNTGELFF. The CDR3 DNA sequence: TGTGCCAGCAGAAGACAGAGGAACACCGGGGAGCTGTTTTTT. Filled out from reference TRBV28 and TRBJ2-2, the complete variable domain reads DVKVTQSSRYLVKRTGEKVFLECVQDMDHENMFWYRQDPGLGLRLIYFSYDVKMKEKGDIPEGYSVSREKKERFSLILESASTNQTSMYLCASRRQRNTGELFFGEGSRLTVL.